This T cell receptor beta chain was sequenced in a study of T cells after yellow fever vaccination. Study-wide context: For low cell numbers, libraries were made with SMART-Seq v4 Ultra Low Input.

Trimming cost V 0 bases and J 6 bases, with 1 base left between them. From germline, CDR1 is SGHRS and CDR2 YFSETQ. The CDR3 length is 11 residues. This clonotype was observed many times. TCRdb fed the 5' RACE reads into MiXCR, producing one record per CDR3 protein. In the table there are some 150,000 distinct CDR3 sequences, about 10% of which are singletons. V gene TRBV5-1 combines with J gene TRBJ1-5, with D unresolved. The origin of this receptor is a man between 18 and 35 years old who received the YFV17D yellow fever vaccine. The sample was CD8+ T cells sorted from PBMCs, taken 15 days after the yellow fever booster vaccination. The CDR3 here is CASSLVQPQHF. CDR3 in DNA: TGCGCCAGCAGCTTGGTTCAGCCCCAGCATTTT.